This T cell receptor (beta chain) was recorded in a study of CD8 T cells in Susac syndrome. The CDR3 extends over 18 amino acids. Germline values: CDR1 MDHEN, CDR2 SYDVKM. Deletions cut 3 bases from V and 2 bases from J, with 19 bases between. The multiple sclerosis control group was made up of treatment-naive patients with stable or active relapsing-remitting disease. RNA, at roughly 0.45 to 1 ug, was reverse transcribed with random hexamers. TCRdb re-derived calls from the immunoSEQ multiplex PCR reads in MiXCR, one entry per CDR3 protein. Of roughly 200,000 distinct CDR3 sequences in the sample, 95% were seen once.

The clonotype was recovered from a human donor with multiple sclerosis. The specimen sequenced was CD4+ T cells from PBMCs. The V and J genes are TRBV28 and TRBJ2-2; tentative D call: TRBD1 (5 bases). The CDR3 sequence: CASSFRSRQTRNTGELFF. The CDR3 DNA sequence: TGTGCCAGCAGTTTTCGCTCGCGACAGACAAGAAACACCGGGGAGCTGTTTTTT.